The 22 T cell receptor beta chains given below trace back to one sample, sequenced in a study of cytomegalovirus exposure and HLA in healthy donors. Amplification used 60 Vbeta primers and 13 Jbeta primers. Profiling relied on immunoSEQ multiplex PCR, and the TCRdb table lists in-frame clones only, not all of them. The sample carries roughly 140,000 clones, around 80% recorded once. Sequencing was carried out using PBMCs. Receptors were obtained from a man under 40 in good health and CMV-seronegative.

The V gene is TRBV18, the J gene TRBJ1-6, with TRBD1 as a possible D gene (5 bases). Germline V gives CDR1 KGHSH, CDR2 LQKENI. This CDR3 comprises 16 residues. Deletions cut 2 bases from V and 7 bases from J, with 15 bases between. This chain's CDR3 is CASSPTPPRQNSPLHF. DNA of the CDR3: TGTGCCAGCTCACCAACCCCCCCGAGACAGAATTCACCCCTCCACTTT.

The chain recombines TRBV7-3 with TRBJ2-1; 10 bases align to TRBD2. Germline lookup yields CDR1 SGHTA and CDR2 FQGTGA. J was trimmed by 7 bases and V by 4 bases; bases with no gene match: 7. CDR3 length: 15 amino acids. The DNA of the CDR3 is TGTGCCAGCAGCTCGCTAGCGGGAGTTGCGAATGAGCAGTTCTTC. This sequence encodes CASSSLAGVANEQFF. The whole variable domain, remainder taken from reference TRBV7-3 and TRBJ2-1, is GAGVSQTPSNKVTEKGKYVELRCDPISGHTALYWYRQSLGQGPEFLIYFQGTGAADDSGLPNDRFFAVRPEGSVSTLKIQRTERGDSAVYLCASSSLAGVANEQFFGPGTRLTVL.

The V call is TRBV30, the J call TRBJ1-6, with a weak D call TRBD1 (5 bases). Deletions cut 8 bases from V and 7 bases from J, with 18 bases between. Germline V gene data show CDR1 as GTSNPN and CDR2 as SVGIG (reference sequence). CDR3 length equals 14 residues. Written as DNA, the CDR3 is TGTGCCGGGCGGGGGGGGACTCAGAATTCACCCCTCCACTTT. This sequence encodes CAGRGGTQNSPLHF.

V is TRBV5-6 and J is TRBJ2-3; 8 nucleotides line up with TRBD1. Unmatched junction bases numbered 5, after V lost 3 bases and J lost 2 bases. The CDR3 contains 15 residues. Looked up from germline, CDR1 is SGHDT and CDR2 is YYEEEE. In DNA form, the CDR3 reads TGTGCCAGCAGCTGGAGGACAGGGTACACAGATACGCAGTATTTT. Translating gives CASSWRTGYTDTQYF.

V gene TRBV29-1 combines with J gene TRBJ1-2, with 7 bases lining up with TRBD1. With V trimmed by 7 bases and J by 3 bases, 8 bases remained unmatched. This CDR3 contains 13 residues. Looked up from germline, CDR1 is SQVTM and CDR2 is ANQGSEA. The CDR3, as DNA: TGCAGCGCCAAAAAAGGACAGGACTATGGCTACACCTTC. Encoded protein: CSAKKGQDYGYTF.

The chain links TRBV27 to TRBJ2-5; the match to TRBD2 covers 8 bases. V shed 4 bases and J 5 bases; nucleotides not matched to a gene: 3. Germline CDR1 and CDR2: MNHEY and SMNVEV (reference sequence). This CDR3 region has 13 residues. The CDR3 sequence is CASSWGGGETQYF. The CDR3 DNA reads as TGTGCCAGCAGTTGGGGCGGGGGGGAGACCCAGTACTTC.

This chain links TRBV19 with TRBJ2-1; 10 bases are a match to TRBD2. CDR1 is LNHDA, CDR2 SQIVND, per germline (reference sequence). This CDR3 comprises 16 residues. J lost 7 bases, V lost 3 bases, and 9 bases had no gene match. The CDR3, as DNA: TGTGCCAGTAGTATCGGAGCGGGAGGGCCTTTTAATGAGCAGTTCTTC. This translates into CASSIGAGGPFNEQFF.

This chain joins TRBV6-5 and TRBJ2-7; 8 bases are a match to TRBD1. Germline V lookup: CDR1 MNHEY, CDR2 SVGAGI. Trimming removed 0 bases from V and 3 bases from J; junction bases left unmatched: 7. CDR3 size: 16 residues. Here the CDR3 reads CASSYSIGTGDYEQYF. CDR3 sequence (DNA): TGTGCCAGCAGTTACTCGATTGGGACAGGAGACTACGAGCAGTACTTC.

The V and J genes are TRBV28 and TRBJ1-2, with TRBD1 matching 7 bases. Germline CDR1 and CDR2: MDHEN and SYDVKM. The junction had 3 bases not matched to a gene; V was cut back by 5 bases and J by 6 bases. CDR3 length equals 12 residues. Here the CDR3 DNA reads TGTGCCAGCAGTGGACAGGTCCATGGCTACACCTTC. This codes for CASSGQVHGYTF.

The J gene is TRBJ1-2, the V gene TRBV30; D perhaps matches TRBD1 (5 bases). This CDR3 has 12 amino acids. V was trimmed by 0 bases and J by 8 bases, leaving 10 bases between them. Per germline, CDR1 GTSNPN and CDR2 SVGIG (reference sequence). CDR3 residues: CAWSVQVEGYTF. CDR3 coding DNA: TGTGCCTGGAGTGTACAGGTTGAAGGCTACACCTTC.

V is TRBV5-1 and J is TRBJ2-7, with D unclear. The V and J ends lost 1 base and 0 bases respectively, with 11 bases between them. The CDR3 consists of 15 residues. Germline CDR1 reads SGHRS; CDR2 reads YFSETQ. The DNA of the CDR3 is TGCGCCAGCAGCTTGTGGGTTTCTAGCTCCTACGAGCAGTACTTC. Amino acid sequence: CASSLWVSSSYEQYF.

This clone was detected only a few times. The CDR3 reads CASRRQGKSNQPQHF. For the CDR3, the DNA is TGTGCCAGCAGACGACAGGGTAAAAGCAATCAGCCCCAGCATTTT. V gene TRBV28 combines with J gene TRBJ1-5; 7 nucleotides agree with TRBD1. CDR1 and CDR2 from the germline V gene are MDHEN and SYDVKM. Trimming took 6 bases from V and 1 from J; bases not matched to a gene: 6. CDR3 size: 15 residues.

This chain uses TRBV19 with TRBJ1-5; TRBD1 might be the D (6 bases). Germline CDR1 is LNHDA and CDR2 is SQIVND (reference sequence). The V gene lost 6 bases and the J gene lost 2 bases, with 14 bases spanning the gap. CDR3 length equals 15 residues. The CDR3 loop reads CASRPGHWGNQPQHF. The CDR3 region has the DNA TGTGCCAGTAGGCCGGGACACTGGGGCAATCAGCCCCAGCATTTT.

V usage is TRBV28 and J usage is TRBJ1-5, with TRBD1 matching over 8 bases. Germline V gives CDR1 MDHEN, CDR2 SYDVKM. V lost 5 bases and J lost 3; bases outside the gene matches: 9. The CDR3 spans 16 residues. Here the CDR3 reads CASSTHQGAANQPQHF. CDR3 nucleotides: TGTGCCAGCAGTACCCATCAGGGGGCGGCCAATCAGCCCCAGCATTTT.

This sequence joins TRBV5-1 and TRBJ2-3; 10 nucleotides match TRBD2. The CDR3 length is 18 residues. Germline assignment: CDR1 SGHRS and CDR2 YFSETQ. V shed 1 base, J shed 2 bases, and the junction held 10 bases outside the gene matches. This chain's CDR3 is CASSLLASGGGFTDTQYF. DNA for the CDR3: TGCGCCAGCAGCTTGTTGGCTAGCGGGGGAGGGTTCACAGATACGCAGTATTTT.

The CDR3 loop is CASSTTSGSSEQYF. CDR3 DNA sequence: TGTGCCAGCAGCACGACTAGCGGGAGCTCCGAGCAGTACTTC. The chain has TRBV7-2 and TRBJ2-7; TRBD2 aligns across 12 bases. This CDR3 is 14 amino acids long. The V gene end was trimmed by 5 bases and the J gene end by 6 bases; junction bases not matched to a gene: 5. Germline CDR1 SGHTA, CDR2 FQGNSA.

The chain is built from TRBV21-1 and TRBJ2-7; the table's D call TRBD1 went unverified against the DNA. TRBV21-1 represents a pseudogene. The CDR3 is made up of 17 amino acids. CDR3 DNA: TGTGCCAGCAGCTCACCGGGACAGGGTATATTTGGGTACGAGCAGTACTTC. Encoded protein: CASSSPGQGIFGYEQYF.

J is TRBJ2-1 and V is TRBV5-1; TRBD2 matches 8 bases. The CDR3 is made up of 16 amino acids. V lost 3 bases and J lost 3; bases outside the gene matches: 8. The germline CDR1 and CDR2 sequences are SGHRS and YFSETQ. CDR3 region: CASSSDPGTSYNEQFF. The CDR3 DNA reads TGCGCCAGCAGCTCGGACCCCGGGACTAGCTACAATGAGCAGTTCTTC.

The rearrangement joins TRBV6-1 to TRBJ1-2; perhaps TRBD1 as D (5 bases). The V end was cut by 4 bases, the J end by 3 bases, with 15 bases between. Germline CDR1 and CDR2: MNHNS and SASEGT. This CDR3 has 15 amino acids. DNA for the CDR3: TGTGCCAGCAGTGTCCGACGGGGGACCGACTATGGCTACACCTTC. This encodes CASSVRRGTDYGYTF.

V usage is TRBV19 and J usage is TRBJ2-7; tentatively, D is TRBD2 (5 bases). Per germline, CDR1 LNHDA and CDR2 SQIVND (reference sequence). V gave up 6 bases and J gave up 0 bases, with 9 bases separating them. The length of the CDR3 is 13 residues. CDR3 protein: CASRRATSYEQYF. The CDR3 DNA follows: TGTGCCAGTAGGCGGGCTACCTCCTACGAGCAGTACTTC.

The rearrangement joins TRBV27 to TRBJ1-1, with 9 positions matching TRBD1. There are 16 residues in the CDR3. Germline CDR1 and CDR2: MNHEY and SMNVEV (reference sequence). After removal of 4 bases from V and 1 base from J, the junction contained 7 bases not matched to a gene. The CDR3 sequence is CASSSNRGRGNTEAFF. The CDR3 region has the DNA TGTGCCAGCAGTTCGAACAGGGGGCGCGGGAACACTGAAGCTTTCTTT.

This chain uses TRBV4-2 with TRBJ2-7; 9 bases map to TRBD2. CDR3 length: 14 residues. Germline assignment: CDR1 LGHNA and CDR2 YNFKEQ. V lost 2 bases to trimming and J lost 5 bases; unmatched junction nucleotides: 4. The chain's CDR3 is CASSQLGTSHEQYF. As DNA, the CDR3 is TGTGCCAGCAGCCAACTCGGGACTAGCCACGAGCAGTACTTC.